These 2 T cell receptor beta chains originate from one sample sequenced in a study of radiotherapy plus CTLA-4 blockade in lung cancer. Repertoires were generated with immunoSEQ multiplex PCR, while TCRdb's copy carries only in-frame clones and drops some. The repertoire holds some 110,000 clones, with about 77% as singletons. The input for sequencing was peripheral blood, taken from a patient treated with radiotherapy plus ipilimumab. The receptors originated from a human donor with non-small cell lung cancer who had a partial response to radiotherapy plus ipilimumab.

The chain links TRBV5-1 to TRBJ2-3; 7 bases are a match to TRBD2. CDR1 SGHRS and CDR2 YFSETQ come from the germline V gene. Losses at the gene ends were 2 bases for V and 3 bases for J; bases not matched to a gene: 6. This CDR3 contains 15 residues. CDR3 region: CASSFRTSLTDTQYF. The CDR3 region has the DNA TGCGCCAGCAGCTTCCGGACTAGTTTAACAGATACGCAGTATTTT.

The chain employs TRBV5-8 and TRBJ1-1; D is unresolved. In germline, CDR1 is SGHTS, CDR2 YDEGEE. The CDR3 has 13 amino acids. Trimming took 2 bases from V and 1 from J, leaving 6 bases between them. The CDR3 spells CASSFSRNTEAFF. CDR3 sequence (DNA): TGTGCCAGCAGCTTCTCTAGGAACACTGAAGCTTTCTTT. Full variable domain (missing parts from reference TRBV5-8 and TRBJ1-1): EAGVTQSPTHLIKTRGQQATLRCSPISGHTSVYWYQQALGLGLQFLLWYDEGEERNRGNFPPRFSGRQFPNYSSELNVNALELEDSALYLCASSFSRNTEAFFGQGTRLTVV.